The TCR beta chain described here comes from a study of sequential checkpoint blockade in melanoma. Some clones are missing from TCRdb's copy, which holds only in-frame ones; the method was immunoSEQ multiplex PCR. The table includes about 5,000 clones, approximately 72% detected once. This clone came up once. Indicated treatment: randomized to nivolumab then ipilimumab (arm A) or the reverse (arm B). V lost 6 bases, J lost 5 bases, and 17 bases lay in between. Germline loops: CDR1 MNHEY, CDR2 SMNVEV (reference sequence). The CDR3 sequence is 14 residues long. V and J are TRBV27 and TRBJ2-7; possibly TRBD1 for D (6 bases). The sequences come from CD8+ T cells sorted from blood (inferred from file names), collected from a patient given nivolumab and ipilimumab in sequence. The clonotype comes from a human donor with melanoma. Here the CDR3 reads CASRYGQGFHEQYF. CDR3 sequence (DNA): TGTGCCAGCAGGTACGGGCAGGGGTTCCACGAGCAGTACTTC.